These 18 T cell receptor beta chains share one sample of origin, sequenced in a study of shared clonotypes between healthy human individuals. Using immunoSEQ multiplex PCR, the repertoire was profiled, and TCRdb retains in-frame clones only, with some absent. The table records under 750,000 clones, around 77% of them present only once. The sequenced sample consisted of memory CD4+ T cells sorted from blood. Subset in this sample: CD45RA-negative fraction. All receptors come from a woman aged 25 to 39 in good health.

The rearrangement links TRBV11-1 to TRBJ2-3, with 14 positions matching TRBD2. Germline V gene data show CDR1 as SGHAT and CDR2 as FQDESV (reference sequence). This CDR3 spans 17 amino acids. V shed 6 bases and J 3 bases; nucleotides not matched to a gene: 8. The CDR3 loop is CASRRGTSGSVTDTQYF. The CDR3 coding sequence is TGTGCCAGCAGGAGGGGGACTAGCGGGAGTGTAACAGATACGCAGTATTTT.

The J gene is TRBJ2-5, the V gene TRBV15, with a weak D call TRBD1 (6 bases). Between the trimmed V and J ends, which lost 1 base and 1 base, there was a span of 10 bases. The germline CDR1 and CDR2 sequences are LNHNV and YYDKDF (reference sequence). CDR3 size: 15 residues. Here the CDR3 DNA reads TGTGCCACCAGCAGAGGGACAGCAACCCAAGAGACCCAGTACTTC. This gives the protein CATSRGTATQETQYF.

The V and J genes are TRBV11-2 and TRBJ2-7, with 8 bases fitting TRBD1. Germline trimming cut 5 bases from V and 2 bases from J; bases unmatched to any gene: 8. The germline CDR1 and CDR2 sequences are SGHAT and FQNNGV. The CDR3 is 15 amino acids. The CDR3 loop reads CASSLTGGKTYEQYF. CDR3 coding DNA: TGTGCCAGCAGCCTTACAGGGGGTAAAACCTACGAGCAGTACTTC. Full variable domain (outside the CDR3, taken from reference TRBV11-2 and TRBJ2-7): EAGVAQSPRYKIIEKRQSVAFWCNPISGHATLYWYQQILGQGPKLLIQFQNNGVVDDSQLPKDRFSAERLKGVDSTLKIQPAKLEDSAVYLCASSLTGGKTYEQYFGPGTRLTVT.

CDR3 nucleotides: TGTGCCAGCAAGGGACAGGGGAGGGAAAAACTGTTTTTT. Translated: CASKGQGREKLFF. The V gene is TRBV27, the J gene TRBJ1-4, with 10 bases aligning to TRBD1. The CDR3 sequence is 13 residues long. Germline V CDR1 and CDR2: MNHEY, SMNVEV (reference sequence). The ends lost 7 bases at V and 8 bases at J; junction bases unmatched: 4.

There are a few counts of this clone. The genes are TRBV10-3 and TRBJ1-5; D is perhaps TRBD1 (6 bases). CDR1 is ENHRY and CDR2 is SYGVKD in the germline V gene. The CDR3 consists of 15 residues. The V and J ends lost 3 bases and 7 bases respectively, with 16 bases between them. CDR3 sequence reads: CAISDIQGGKQPQHF. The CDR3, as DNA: TGTGCCATCAGTGACATACAGGGAGGGAAACAGCCCCAGCATTTT.

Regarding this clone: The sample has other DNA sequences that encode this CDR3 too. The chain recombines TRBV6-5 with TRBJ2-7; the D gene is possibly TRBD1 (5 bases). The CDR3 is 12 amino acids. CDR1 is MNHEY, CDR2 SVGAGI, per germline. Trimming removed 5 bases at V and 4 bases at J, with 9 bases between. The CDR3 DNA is TGTGCCAGCAGTCAGGGCTTGTACGAGCAGTACTTC. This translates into CASSQGLYEQYF.

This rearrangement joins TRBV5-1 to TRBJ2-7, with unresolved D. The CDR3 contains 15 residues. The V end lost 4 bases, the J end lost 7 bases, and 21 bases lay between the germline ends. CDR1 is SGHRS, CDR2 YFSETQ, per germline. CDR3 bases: TGCGCCAGCAGCCTTTCAGACACAATAGGGTGGGAGCAGTACTTC. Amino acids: CASSLSDTIGWEQYF.

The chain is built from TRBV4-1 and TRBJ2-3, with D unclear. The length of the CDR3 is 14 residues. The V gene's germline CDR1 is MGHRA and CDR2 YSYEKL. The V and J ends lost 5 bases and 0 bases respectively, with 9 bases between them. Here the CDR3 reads CASSLDSSTDTQYF. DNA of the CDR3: TGCGCCAGCAGCTTAGACTCAAGCACAGATACGCAGTATTTT.

The CDR3 sequence: CASSQGGASGANVLTF. In DNA form, the CDR3 reads TGCGCCAGCAGCCAAGGGGGGGCCTCTGGGGCCAACGTCCTGACTTTC. The chain couples TRBV4-1 to TRBJ2-6; D is perhaps TRBD1 or TRBD2 (6 bases each). V was cut by 1 base and J by 0 bases, with 7 bases left in between. Germline V lookup: CDR1 MGHRA, CDR2 YSYEKL. The CDR3 length is 16 residues.

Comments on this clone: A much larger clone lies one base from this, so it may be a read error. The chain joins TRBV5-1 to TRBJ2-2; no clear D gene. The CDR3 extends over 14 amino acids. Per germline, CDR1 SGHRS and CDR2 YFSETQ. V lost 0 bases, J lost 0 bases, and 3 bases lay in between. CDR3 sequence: CASSLDANTGELFF. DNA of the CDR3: TGCGCCAGCAGCTTGGACGCGAACACCGGGGAGCTGTTTTTT.

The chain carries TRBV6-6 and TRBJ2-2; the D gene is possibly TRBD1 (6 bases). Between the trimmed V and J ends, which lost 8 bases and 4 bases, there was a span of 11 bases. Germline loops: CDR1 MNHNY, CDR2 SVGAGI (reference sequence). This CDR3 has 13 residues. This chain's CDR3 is CASSGTLTGELFF. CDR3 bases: TGTGCCAGCTCAGGGACACTCACCGGGGAGCTGTTTTTT.

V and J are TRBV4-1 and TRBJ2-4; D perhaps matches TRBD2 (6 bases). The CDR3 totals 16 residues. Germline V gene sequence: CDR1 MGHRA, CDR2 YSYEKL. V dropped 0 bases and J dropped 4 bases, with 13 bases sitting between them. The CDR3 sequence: CASSQDSGTSKNIQYF. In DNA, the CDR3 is TGCGCCAGCAGCCAAGATTCTGGGACTTCGAAAAACATTCAGTACTTC.

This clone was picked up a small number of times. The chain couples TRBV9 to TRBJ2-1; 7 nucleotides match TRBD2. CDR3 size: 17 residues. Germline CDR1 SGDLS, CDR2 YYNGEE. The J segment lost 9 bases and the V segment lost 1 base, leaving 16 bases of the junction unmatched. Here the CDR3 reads CASSVTLTSGTWGEQFF. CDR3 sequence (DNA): TGTGCCAGCAGCGTAACCCTGACAAGCGGGACCTGGGGTGAGCAGTTCTTC. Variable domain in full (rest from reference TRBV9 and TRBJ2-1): DSGVTQTPKHLITATGQRVTLRCSPRSGDLSVYWYQQSLDQGLQFLIQYYNGEERAKGNILERFSAQQFPDLHSELNLSSLELGDSALYFCASSVTLTSGTWGEQFFGPGTRLTVL.

CDR3 nucleotides: TGTGCCAGCAGTGAAGCGATGGGGAAACAGCCCCAGCATTTT. Amino acids: CASSEAMGKQPQHF. The V gene is TRBV6-1, the J gene TRBJ1-5, with D uncertain. Germline V gene sequence: CDR1 MNHNS, CDR2 SASEGT. CDR3 length: 14 residues. V lost 0 bases and J lost 7, with 10 bases in between.

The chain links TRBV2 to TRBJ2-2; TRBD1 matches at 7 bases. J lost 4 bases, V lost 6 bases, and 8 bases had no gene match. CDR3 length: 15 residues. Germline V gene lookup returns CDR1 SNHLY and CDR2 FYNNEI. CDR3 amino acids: CASRGIGGATGELFF. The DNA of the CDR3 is TGTGCCAGCAGGGGAATAGGGGGCGCCACCGGGGAGCTGTTTTTT. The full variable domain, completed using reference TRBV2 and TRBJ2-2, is EPEVTQTPSHQVTQMGQEVILRCVPISNHLYFYWYRQILGQKVEFLVSFYNNEISEKSEIFDDQFSVERPDGSNFTLKIRSTKLEDSAMYFCASRGIGGATGELFFGEGSRLTVL.

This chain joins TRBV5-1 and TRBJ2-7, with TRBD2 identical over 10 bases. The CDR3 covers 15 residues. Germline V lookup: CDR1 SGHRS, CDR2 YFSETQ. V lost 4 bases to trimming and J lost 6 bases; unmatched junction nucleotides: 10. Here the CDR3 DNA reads TGCGCCAGCAGCCTCGCTCTAGCGGGAGTATTCGAGCAGTACTTC. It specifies CASSLALAGVFEQYF.

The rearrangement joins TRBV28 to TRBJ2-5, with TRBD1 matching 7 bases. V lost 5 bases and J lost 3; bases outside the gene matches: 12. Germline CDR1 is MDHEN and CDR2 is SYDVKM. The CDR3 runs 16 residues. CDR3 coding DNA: TGTGCCAGCAGTATCAATGAACAGGGGTGGAAAGAGACCCAGTACTTC. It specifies CASSINEQGWKETQYF.

As DNA, the CDR3 is TGCGCCAGCAGTGAGGGAAGGACTAGCGGGGTCACCGGGGAGCTGTTTTTT. Protein: CASSEGRTSGVTGELFF. The V call is TRBV10-1, the J call TRBJ2-2; TRBD2 matches 12 bases. V trimming: 2 bases; J trimming: 4 bases; junction bases outside the gene matches: 5. CDR3 length equals 17 residues. The V gene's germline CDR1 is WNHNN and CDR2 SYGVQD (reference sequence).